Listed here are 30 T cell receptor beta chains from one sample, sequenced in a study of blood T cell repertoires in COVID-19. Only in-frame clones appear in the TCRdb table, and some are missing; sequencing was by immunoSEQ multiplex PCR. This sample has fewer than 120,000 clones, with 70% to 90% found just once. Sequenced: peripheral blood. The origin of the receptors is a human donor in a cohort sampled during active COVID-19.

The chain recombines TRBV23-1 with TRBJ2-5, with a weak D call TRBD2 (6 bases). TRBV23-1 is assigned to the ORF class and has an uncertain function. CDR3 length: 13 residues. Trimming cost V 11 bases and J 4 bases, with 17 bases left between them. The DNA of the CDR3 is TGCGCCCTTCCGAGGCAGGGAGGAGAGACCCAGTACTTC. Translation: CALPRQGGETQYF.

This chain uses TRBV6-2 or TRBV6-3 with TRBJ2-7; no definite D call. The CDR3 has 13 residues. Germline values: CDR1 MNHEY, CDR2 SVGEGT. Trimming pared 2 bases from V and 0 bases from J, leaving 5 bases between. This chain's CDR3 is CASSYLSSYEQYF. The CDR3 DNA follows: TGTGCCAGCAGTTACCTCAGCTCCTACGAGCAGTACTTC.

This chain uses TRBV2 with TRBJ2-3; tentatively, D is TRBD2 (6 bases). The germline V gene has CDR1 SNHLY and CDR2 FYNNEI. The ends were cut back, 11 bases at V and 4 bases at J, with 16 bases in the middle. The CDR3 extends over 13 amino acids. The CDR3: CALTGDVADTQYF. CDR3 DNA: TGTGCCCTTACGGGGGACGTGGCAGATACGCAGTATTTT.

This clone was detected only once. The gene calls are TRBV6-1 and TRBJ2-6; TRBD2 agrees at 7 bases. The junction had 8 bases not matched to a gene; V was cut back by 4 bases and J by 2 bases. The CDR3 runs to 17 residues. The germline CDR1 and CDR2 sequences are MNHNS and SASEGT. The CDR3 sequence is CASSVWGGDTGANVLTF. As DNA, the CDR3 is TGTGCCAGCAGTGTTTGGGGAGGGGATACTGGGGCCAACGTCCTGACTTTC.

The rearrangement joins TRBV5-1 to TRBJ2-5; D remains ambiguous. With 0 bases removed from V and 1 base from J, the gap between germline ends came to 7 bases. Germline V gives CDR1 SGHRS, CDR2 YFSETQ. The CDR3 spans 14 residues. The CDR3 protein is CASSLGQAQETQYF. CDR3 sequence (DNA): TGCGCCAGCAGCTTGGGCCAAGCCCAAGAGACCCAGTACTTC.

The chain couples TRBV6-4 to TRBJ1-5; possible D gene TRBD1, 6 bases. In germline, CDR1 is MRHNA, CDR2 SNTAGT. The CDR3 covers 15 residues. Trimming took off 7 bases at V and 7 bases at J, with 20 bases between the two ends. CDR3 amino acids: CASKGGTTLEQPQHF. The CDR3 coding sequence is TGTGCCAGCAAGGGGGGGACAACCTTGGAGCAGCCCCAGCATTTT.

The genes are TRBV7-8 and TRBJ2-7; 7 positions match TRBD1. Germline V gene lookup returns CDR1 SGHVS and CDR2 FQNEAQ. CDR3 length: 16 amino acids. V lost 0 bases to trimming and J lost 4 bases; unmatched junction nucleotides: 9. The CDR3 sequence is CASSLARLGGSYEQYF. DNA for the CDR3: TGTGCCAGCAGCTTAGCGCGGTTAGGGGGCAGTTACGAGCAGTACTTC.

This chain joins TRBV4-3 and TRBJ2-5, with 10 nucleotides matching TRBD1. The germline gives CDR1 LGHNA, CDR2 YSLEER. This CDR3 has 16 residues. The ends lost 0 bases at V and 4 bases at J; junction bases unmatched: 5. CDR3 loop: CASSQDLGTGAETQYF. CDR3 bases: TGCGCCAGCAGCCAAGATCTCGGGACAGGGGCAGAGACCCAGTACTTC.

This chain uses TRBV11-2 with TRBJ2-7; 9 bases are a match to TRBD2. Germline V lookup: CDR1 SGHAT, CDR2 FQNNGV. CDR3 length: 15 amino acids. The V segment lost 2 bases and the J segment 4 bases; nucleotides outside the gene matches: 6. CDR3 nucleotide sequence: TGTGCCAGCAGCTTATATGCGGGAGGGCGTTACGAGCAGTACTTC. Translating gives CASSLYAGGRYEQYF.

The chain combines TRBV5-4 with TRBJ1-3, with a tentative D call TRBD1 (5 bases). The germline V and J ends were trimmed by 0 bases and 0 bases, with 10 bases remaining between them. The germline V gene encodes CDR1 SGHNT and CDR2 YYREEE (reference sequence). This CDR3 region has 16 residues. The CDR3, as DNA: TGTGCCAGCAGCTTGGGGGGCTTCGACTCTGGAAACACCATATATTTT. It yields the protein CASSLGGFDSGNTIYF.

The gene calls are TRBV19 and TRBJ2-7, with a tentative D call TRBD2 (6 bases). Trimming removed 6 bases from V and 2 bases from J, with 20 bases in between. The CDR3 contains 16 residues. Per the germline V gene, CDR1 is LNHDA and CDR2 is SQIVND (reference sequence). CDR3 coding DNA: TGTGCCAGTAGCCTCGAAGCCCTAGCGCCAACCTACGAGCAGTACTTC. It is translated as CASSLEALAPTYEQYF. Full variable domain (missing parts from reference TRBV19 and TRBJ2-7): DGGITQSPKYLFRKEGQNVTLSCEQNLNHDAMYWYRQDPGQGLRLIYYSQIVNDFQKGDIAEGYSVSREKKESFPLTVTSAQKNPTAFYLCASSLEALAPTYEQYFGPGTRLTVT.

Points on this clone: Other nucleotide sequences from this sample produce the same CDR3. For the CDR3, the DNA is TGTGCCAGCAGTTACTCGGGGGGAAGTGGCTACACCTTC. Its protein is CASSYSGGSGYTF. The chain combines TRBV6-5 with TRBJ1-2; tentative D call: TRBD1 (5 bases). Germline lookup yields CDR1 MNHEY and CDR2 SVGAGI. The V end was cut by 0 bases, the J end by 7 bases, with 9 bases between. The CDR3 contains 13 residues.

This chain connects TRBV6-2 or TRBV6-3 to TRBJ1-6; no clear D. Germline loops: CDR1 MNHEY, CDR2 SVGEGT. V was clipped by 5 bases and J by 5 bases, with 10 bases between them. This CDR3 region has 14 residues. CDR3 coding DNA: TGTGCCAGCAGTCACCCGACAAATAATTCACCCCTCCACTTT. Its translation is CASSHPTNNSPLHF.

V and J are TRBV5-1 and TRBJ1-1; 7 nucleotides agree with TRBD1. Germline CDR1 and CDR2: SGHRS and YFSETQ. This CDR3 has 13 amino acids. Germline trimming cut 5 bases from V and 4 bases from J; bases unmatched to any gene: 5. CDR3 amino acids: CASRLGTATEAFF. CDR3 coding DNA: TGCGCCAGCAGGCTGGGGACAGCCACTGAAGCTTTCTTT.

This chain joins TRBV27 and TRBJ1-2; weak D call: TRBD1 (5 bases). Germline CDR1 and CDR2: MNHEY and SMNVEV (reference sequence). Trimming removed 0 bases from V and 4 bases from J, with 9 bases in between. The CDR3 contains 14 residues. The CDR3 reads CASSLSGQGYGYTF. CDR3 in DNA: TGTGCCAGCAGTTTATCGGGGCAGGGCTATGGCTACACCTTC.

The V call is TRBV11-3, the J call TRBJ2-2; 14 bases are a match to TRBD2. V lost 3 bases, J lost 5 bases, and 2 bases stayed unmatched. Germline values: CDR1 SGHNT, CDR2 YENEEA. The CDR3 is 16 residues long. CDR3 protein: CASSLGLAGVTGELFF. The CDR3 nucleotides are TGTGCCAGCAGCTTGGGACTAGCGGGGGTAACCGGGGAGCTGTTTTTT. Supplemented by reference TRBV11-3 and TRBJ2-2, the full variable domain reads EAGVVQSPRYKIIEKKQPVAFWCNPISGHNTLYWYLQNLGQGPELLIRYENEEAVDDSQLPKDRFSAERLKGVDSTLKIQPAELGDSAVYLCASSLGLAGVTGELFFGEGSRLTVL.

The chain employs TRBV6-5 and TRBJ2-7; tentative D call: TRBD1 (6 bases). The CDR3 runs to 13 residues. From germline, CDR1 is MNHEY and CDR2 SVGAGI. V was pared by 7 bases and J by 0 bases, with 10 bases between. This chain's CDR3 is CASTPGASYEQYF. DNA of the CDR3: TGTGCCAGCACTCCAGGGGCCTCCTACGAGCAGTACTTC.

The chain combines TRBV28 with TRBJ1-5; 9 bases line up with TRBD1. The CDR3 contains 15 residues. Germline V gives CDR1 MDHEN, CDR2 SYDVKM. V gave up 5 bases and J gave up 5 bases; unmatched junction bases: 7. The CDR3 DNA reads as TGTGCCAGCAGTCCTACGGACAGGGGACATCAGCCCCAGCATTTT. Translation gives CASSPTDRGHQPQHF.

V and J are TRBV12-3 or TRBV12-4 and TRBJ1-2; 9 bases fit TRBD1. The CDR3 loop spans 13 amino acids. V shed 6 bases and J 5 bases; nucleotides not matched to a gene: 4. In DNA, the CDR3 is TGTGCCAGCAGCAGGGACAGGGCTTATGGCTACACCTTC. Translated: CASSRDRAYGYTF.

The rearrangement links TRBV28 to TRBJ2-1; perhaps TRBD1 as D (5 bases). This CDR3 region has 14 residues. Germline CDR1 reads MDHEN; CDR2 reads SYDVKM. Trimming left V 7 bases short and J 0 bases short, with 10 bases between. The CDR3 is CASTRQGSYNEQFF. The CDR3 nucleotides are TGTGCCAGCACGCGGCAGGGCTCCTACAATGAGCAGTTCTTC. Drawing the rest from reference TRBV28 and TRBJ2-1, the complete variable domain is DVKVTQSSRYLVKRTGEKVFLECVQDMDHENMFWYRQDPGLGLRLIYFSYDVKMKEKGDIPEGYSVSREKKERFSLILESASTNQTSMYLCASTRQGSYNEQFFGPGTRLTVL.

The V call is TRBV6-5, the J call TRBJ1-2; 7 positions match TRBD1. With 6 bases clipped from V and 0 bases from J, the junction kept 4 bases outside the gene matches. The germline V gene encodes CDR1 MNHEY and CDR2 SVGAGI. The CDR3 extends over 14 amino acids. In DNA form, the CDR3 reads TGTGCCAGCAGACAGGGGATAACTAACTATGGCTACACCTTC. Amino acid sequence: CASRQGITNYGYTF.

The chain employs TRBV10-1 and TRBJ2-5; a possible D gene is TRBD2 (6 bases). Germline loops: CDR1 WNHNN, CDR2 SYGVQD (reference sequence). Trimming removed 0 bases at V and 4 bases at J, with 15 bases between. This CDR3 is 16 amino acids long. The CDR3 reads CASSESRRESGETQYF. CDR3 nucleotide sequence: TGCGCCAGCAGTGAGTCTAGGAGGGAATCGGGAGAGACCCAGTACTTC.

This rearrangement joins TRBV11-3 to TRBJ2-5; possible D gene TRBD2, 5 bases. Trimming cost V 1 base and J 4 bases, with 7 bases left between them. Germline CDR1 is SGHNT and CDR2 is YENEEA. The CDR3 loop spans 13 amino acids. The CDR3 DNA is TGTGCCAGCAGCTTAGCTCGGGGAGAGACCCAGTACTTC. Translated: CASSLARGETQYF.

The gene calls are TRBV27 and TRBJ2-7; 12 bases align to TRBD2. The germline V gene has CDR1 MNHEY and CDR2 SMNVEV (reference sequence). The CDR3 extends over 15 amino acids. V lost 5 bases and J lost 3; bases outside the gene matches: 5. For the CDR3, the DNA is TGTGCCAGCAGTCTTCGGGGACTAGCGGGCTACGAGCAGTACTTC. It specifies CASSLRGLAGYEQYF.

The chain has TRBV19 and TRBJ1-5; TRBD1 matches at 8 bases. V lost 5 bases, J lost 2 bases, and 8 bases stayed unmatched. CDR1 LNHDA and CDR2 SQIVND come from the germline V gene (reference sequence). The CDR3 sequence is 16 residues long. This CDR3 reads CASSVGTGRRNQPQHF. The CDR3 DNA sequence: TGTGCCAGTAGTGTCGGGACAGGCCGGCGCAATCAGCCCCAGCATTTT.

The chain couples TRBV7-8 to TRBJ1-4; D is unresolved. CDR3 size: 15 residues. Trimming took 1 base from V and 6 from J, leaving 12 bases between them. The germline V gene has CDR1 SGHVS and CDR2 FQNEAQ. The CDR3 protein is CASSLGRGRDEKLFF. In DNA, the CDR3 is TGTGCCAGCAGCTTAGGTAGAGGGAGGGATGAAAAACTGTTTTTT.

This clone was detected only a few times. J is TRBJ1-2 and V is TRBV29-1; a possible D gene is TRBD1 (5 bases). Germline CDR1 and CDR2: SQVTM and ANQGSEA. The CDR3 consists of 13 residues. Trimming took off 7 bases at V and 2 bases at J, with 14 bases between the two ends. DNA of the CDR3: TGCAGCGCCCGGGGCGGGGACAACTATGGCTACACCTTC. It yields the protein CSARGGDNYGYTF.

This chain links TRBV4-2 with TRBJ2-2; D is unclear. V lost 0 bases, J lost 5 bases, and 10 bases lay in between. Germline CDR1 and CDR2: LGHNA and YNFKEQ. The CDR3 length is 15 residues. The CDR3 region is CASSQETQLTGELFF. The CDR3 DNA is TGTGCCAGCAGCCAAGAGACTCAGCTAACCGGGGAGCTGTTTTTT.

The J gene is TRBJ2-1, the V gene TRBV5-1; TRBD2 agrees at 14 bases. The V segment lost 4 bases and the J segment 0 bases; nucleotides outside the gene matches: 12. Germline-derived CDR1 and CDR2 are SGHRS and YFSETQ. The CDR3 runs 20 residues. The CDR3 reads CASSRERLAGGPSSYNEQFF. The CDR3 region has the DNA TGCGCCAGCAGCAGAGAACGACTAGCGGGGGGGCCTTCCTCCTACAATGAGCAGTTCTTC.

This clone came up a few times. The chain links TRBV5-8 to TRBJ1-5; TRBD1 agrees at 11 bases. Trimming removed 8 bases from V and 5 bases from J; junction bases left unmatched: 12. This CDR3 has 16 residues. The germline V gene has CDR1 SGHTS and CDR2 YDEGEE. CDR3 region: CASRAPGTGGHQPQHF. Here the CDR3 DNA reads TGTGCCAGTAGAGCCCCCGGGACAGGGGGACATCAGCCCCAGCATTTT.